Many counts were recorded for the clone carrying this TCR beta chain. The sample belongs to a study of T cells in Graves' hyperthyroidism and ophthalmopathy. The V gene's germline CDR1 is SGHTA and CDR2 FQGNSA. The length of the CDR3 is 15 residues. Deletions cut 6 bases from V and 4 bases from J, with 19 bases between. TCR beta CDR3 regions were amplified from RNA transcripts. When the TCR CDR3 underwent first-round RT-PCR, the HTBI primer set was used. TCRdb re-analysed the multiplex PCR reads in MiXCR, keeping a single row per CDR3 protein. The sample holds roughly 700,000 distinct CDR3 sequences, about 35% seen once.

The clonotype originates from a woman aged 40 to 49 with Graves' hyperthyroidism. Sample: blood. V and J are TRBV7-2 and TRBJ2-7; D uncertain. In DNA, the CDR3 is TGTGCCAGCAGTTTCGCGTCGGGCTCAAGTTACGAGCAGTACTTC. Translation: CASSFASGSSYEQYF.